These 4 T cell receptor beta chains originate from one sample sequenced in a study of tissue T cells after allogeneic stem cell transplantation. Clones were sequenced by immunoSEQ multiplex PCR, and TCRdb holds only the in-frame ones, with some missing. The repertoire has about 21,000 clones, around 70% of them found once; the top ten carry roughly 0.66%. The source material was spleen. The receptors shown here come from a female BALB/c mouse in good health. The mouse line has the MHC haplotype H2-d.

A word on this clone: Mouse gene names apply. The DNA ends 1 residue before the CDR3 does, and the rest of the CDR3 is filled in from the germline J gene. This rearrangement joins TRBV2 to TRBJ2-5; 13 nucleotides match TRBD2. J lost 6 bases, V lost 3 bases, and 3 bases had no gene match. This CDR3 has 15 residues. Germline V gene data show CDR1 as LGHNA and CDR2 as YSYQKL. This CDR3 is CASSQRTGGADTQYF. Incomplete CDR3 DNA: TGTGCCAGCAGCCAGAGGACTGGGGGGGCCGACACCCAGTAC.

This clone has a handful of counts. Mouse gene names and germline throughout. The missing CDR3 end, 1 residue past where the read stops, is filled in from the germline J gene. The chain recombines TRBV31 with TRBJ2-7; 7 bases are a match to TRBD2. This CDR3 region has 14 residues. V was pared by 0 bases and J by 0 bases, with 2 bases of the junction left unmatched. CDR1 GKSSPN and CDR2 SITVG come from the germline V gene. CDR3 DNA (partial): TGTGCCTGGAGTCTACTGGGGACCTCCTATGAACAGTAC. Amino acids: CAWSLLGTSYEQY. The full CDR3 is CAWSLLGTSYEQYF. Combining the CDR3 with reference TRBV31 and TRBJ2-7 gives the whole variable domain AQTIHQWPVAEIKAVGSPLSLGCTIKGKSSPNLYWYWQATGGTLQQLFYSITVGQVESVVQLNLSASRPKDDQFILSTEKLLLSHSGFYLCAWSLLGTSYEQYFGPGTRLTVL.

With respect to this clone: Genes and germline are mouse. The read finishes 1 residue shy of the CDR3 end, and the germline J gene is used to complete it. The chain links TRBV31 to TRBJ2-2, with 12 bases lining up with TRBD2. The CDR3 loop spans 14 amino acids. V dropped 1 base and J dropped 6; count of bases not matched to a gene: 0. Germline lookup yields CDR1 GKSSPN and CDR2 SITVG. CDR3 DNA (partial): TGTGCCTGGAGTCGGACTGGGGGGGCCGGGCAGCTCTAC. This gives the protein CAWSRTGGAGQLY. The CDR3, in full, reads CAWSRTGGAGQLYF.

A remark on this clone: Gene and germline names: mouse. The CDR3 end falls 1 residue outside the read, so it is completed with the germline J gene. The chain joins TRBV1 to TRBJ1-4, with unresolved D. Germline-derived CDR1 and CDR2 are NSQYPW and LRSPGD (reference sequence). CDR3 length: 13 amino acids. Trimming removed 2 bases from V and 7 bases from J, with 8 bases in between. CDR3 DNA, as far as it was read: TGCACCTGCAGTGCAAAGGGTGGCGAAAGATTATTT. As protein: CTCSAKGGERLF. The entire CDR3 sequence reads CTCSAKGGERLFF. Supplemented by reference TRBV1 and TRBJ1-4, the full variable domain reads VTLLEQNPRWRLVPRGQAVNLRCILKNSQYPWMSWYQQDLQKQLQWLFTLRSPGDKEVKSLPGADYLATRVTDTELRLQVANMSQGRTLYCTCSAKGGERLFFGHGTKLSVL.